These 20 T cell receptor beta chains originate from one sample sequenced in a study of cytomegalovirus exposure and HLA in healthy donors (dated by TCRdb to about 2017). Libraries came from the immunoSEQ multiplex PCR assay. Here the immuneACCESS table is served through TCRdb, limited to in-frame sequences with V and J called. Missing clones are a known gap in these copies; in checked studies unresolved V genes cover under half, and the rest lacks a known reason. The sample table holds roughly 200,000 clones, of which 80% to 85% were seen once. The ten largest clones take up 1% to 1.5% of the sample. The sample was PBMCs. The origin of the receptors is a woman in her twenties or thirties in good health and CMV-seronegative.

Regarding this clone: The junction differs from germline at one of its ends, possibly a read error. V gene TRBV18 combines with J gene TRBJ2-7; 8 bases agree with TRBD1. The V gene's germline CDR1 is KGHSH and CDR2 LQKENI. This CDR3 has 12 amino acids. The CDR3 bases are TGTGCCAGCTCACCGAGGACAGGGTTCTTCAACTTC. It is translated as CASSPRTGFFNF.

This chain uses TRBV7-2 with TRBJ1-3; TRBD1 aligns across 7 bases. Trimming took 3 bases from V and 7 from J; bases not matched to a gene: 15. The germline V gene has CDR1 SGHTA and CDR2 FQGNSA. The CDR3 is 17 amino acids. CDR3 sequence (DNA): TGTGCCAGCAGCTTGGGAAGGTTGAAGGGGGCATGGAACACCATATATTTT. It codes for CASSLGRLKGAWNTIYF.

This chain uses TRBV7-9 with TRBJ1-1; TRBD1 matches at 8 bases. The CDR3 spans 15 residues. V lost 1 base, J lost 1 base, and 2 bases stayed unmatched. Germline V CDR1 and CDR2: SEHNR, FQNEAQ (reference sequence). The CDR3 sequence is CASSLGQGPNTEAFF. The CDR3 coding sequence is TGTGCCAGCAGCTTAGGACAGGGGCCGAACACTGAAGCTTTCTTT.

CDR3 sequence (DNA): TGTGCCTGGAAACGGGAGGTATGGGGCTACACCTTC. It is translated as CAWKREVWGYTF. V is TRBV30 and J is TRBJ1-2; D not resolved. V was cut by 4 bases and J by 8 bases, with 14 bases left in between. This CDR3 spans 12 amino acids. Germline V gene data show CDR1 as GTSNPN and CDR2 as SVGIG (reference sequence).

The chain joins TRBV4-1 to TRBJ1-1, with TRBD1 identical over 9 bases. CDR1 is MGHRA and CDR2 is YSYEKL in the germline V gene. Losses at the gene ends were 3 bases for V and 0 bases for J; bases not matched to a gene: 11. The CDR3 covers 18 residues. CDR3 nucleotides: TGCGCCAGCAGCCACACCGGGACAGGGTGGGGGATGAACACTGAAGCTTTCTTT. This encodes CASSHTGTGWGMNTEAFF.

For the CDR3, the DNA is TGTGCCAGCAGTGAAGCTCTCGGCACAGATACGCAGTATTTT. It codes for CASSEALGTDTQYF. V usage is TRBV6-1 and J usage is TRBJ2-3; D unclear. The CDR3 runs 14 residues. Germline V gene data show CDR1 as MNHNS and CDR2 as SASEGT. Trimming stripped 0 bases from V and 1 base from J, with 5 bases between.

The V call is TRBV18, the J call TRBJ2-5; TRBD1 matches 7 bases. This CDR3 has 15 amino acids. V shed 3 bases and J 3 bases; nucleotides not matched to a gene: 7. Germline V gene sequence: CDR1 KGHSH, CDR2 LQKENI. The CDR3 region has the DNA TGTGCCAGCTCACCGAACCAGGGGGACGAAGAGACCCAGTACTTC. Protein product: CASSPNQGDEETQYF.

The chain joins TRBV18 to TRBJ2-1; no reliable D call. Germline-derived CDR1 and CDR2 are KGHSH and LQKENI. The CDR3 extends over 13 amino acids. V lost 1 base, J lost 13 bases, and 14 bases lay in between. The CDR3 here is CASSPLAEANQFF. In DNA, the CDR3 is TGTGCCAGCTCACCACTCGCCGAGGCGAACCAGTTCTTC.

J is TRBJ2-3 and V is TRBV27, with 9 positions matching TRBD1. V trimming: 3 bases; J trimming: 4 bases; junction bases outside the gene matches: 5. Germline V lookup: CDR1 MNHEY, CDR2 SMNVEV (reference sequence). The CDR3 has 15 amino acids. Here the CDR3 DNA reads TGTGCCAGCAGTTTCGGGGACAGGGAGGCAGATACGCAGTATTTT. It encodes CASSFGDREADTQYF.

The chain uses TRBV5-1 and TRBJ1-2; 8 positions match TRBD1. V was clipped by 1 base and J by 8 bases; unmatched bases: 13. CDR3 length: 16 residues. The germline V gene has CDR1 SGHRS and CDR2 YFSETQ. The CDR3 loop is CASSLILGQGMHGYTF. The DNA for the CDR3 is TGCGCCAGCAGCTTGATATTAGGACAGGGAATGCACGGCTACACCTTC. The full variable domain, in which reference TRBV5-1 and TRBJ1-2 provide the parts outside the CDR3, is KAGVTQTPRYLIKTRGQQVTLSCSPISGHRSVSWYQQTPGQGLQFLFEYFSETQRNKGNFPGRFSGRQFSNSRSEMNVSTLELGDSALYLCASSLILGQGMHGYTFGSGTRLTVV.

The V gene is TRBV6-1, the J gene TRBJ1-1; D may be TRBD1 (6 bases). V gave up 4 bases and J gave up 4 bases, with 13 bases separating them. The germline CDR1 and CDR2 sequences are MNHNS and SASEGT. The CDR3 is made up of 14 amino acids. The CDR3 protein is CASSATGSTTEAFF. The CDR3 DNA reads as TGTGCCAGCAGTGCTACAGGGTCGACCACTGAAGCTTTCTTT.

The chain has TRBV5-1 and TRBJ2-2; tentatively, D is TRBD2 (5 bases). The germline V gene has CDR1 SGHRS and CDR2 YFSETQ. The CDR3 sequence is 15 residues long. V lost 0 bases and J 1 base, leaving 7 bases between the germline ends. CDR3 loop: CASSLDRGNTGELFF. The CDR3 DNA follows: TGCGCCAGCAGCTTGGACCGGGGGAACACCGGGGAGCTGTTTTTT.

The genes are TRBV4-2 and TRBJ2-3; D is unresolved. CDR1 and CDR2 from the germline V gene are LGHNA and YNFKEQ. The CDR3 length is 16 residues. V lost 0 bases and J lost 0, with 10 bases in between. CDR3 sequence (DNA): TGTGCCAGCAGCCAAGATTATGAGACTAGCACAGATACGCAGTATTTT. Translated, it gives CASSQDYETSTDTQYF.

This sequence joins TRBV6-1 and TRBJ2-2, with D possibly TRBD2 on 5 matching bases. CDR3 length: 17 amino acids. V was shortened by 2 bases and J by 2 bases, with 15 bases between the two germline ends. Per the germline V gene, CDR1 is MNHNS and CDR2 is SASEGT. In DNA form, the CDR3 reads TGTGCCAGCAGTGAAACGCCCGCCGGGGTTAACACCGGGGAGCTGTTTTTT. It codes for CASSETPAGVNTGELFF.

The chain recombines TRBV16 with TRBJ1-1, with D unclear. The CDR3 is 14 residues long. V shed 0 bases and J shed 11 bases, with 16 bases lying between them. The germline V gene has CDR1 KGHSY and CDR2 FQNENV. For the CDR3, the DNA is TGTGCCAGCAGCCAATCGTACACAGCCAAGTTGGCTTTCTTT. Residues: CASSQSYTAKLAFF.

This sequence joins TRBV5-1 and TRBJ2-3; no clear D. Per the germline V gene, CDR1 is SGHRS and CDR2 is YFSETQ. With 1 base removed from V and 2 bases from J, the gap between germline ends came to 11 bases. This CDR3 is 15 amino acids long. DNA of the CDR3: TGCGCCAGCAGCTTGACGGGTCTAACCACAGATACGCAGTATTTT. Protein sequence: CASSLTGLTTDTQYF.

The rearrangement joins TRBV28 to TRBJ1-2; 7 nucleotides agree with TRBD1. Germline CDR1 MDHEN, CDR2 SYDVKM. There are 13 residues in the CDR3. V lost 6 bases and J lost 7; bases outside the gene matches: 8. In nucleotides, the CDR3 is TGTGCCAGCAGCCTCGACAGGGTCTCTGGCTACACCTTC. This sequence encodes CASSLDRVSGYTF.

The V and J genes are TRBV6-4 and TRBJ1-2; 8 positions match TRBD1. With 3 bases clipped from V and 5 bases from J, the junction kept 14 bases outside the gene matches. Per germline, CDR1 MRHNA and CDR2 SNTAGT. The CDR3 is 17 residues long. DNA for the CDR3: TGTGCCAGCAGTGATTCGGGCAGGGGGCGCGAGAAGTATGGCTACACCTTC. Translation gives CASSDSGRGREKYGYTF.

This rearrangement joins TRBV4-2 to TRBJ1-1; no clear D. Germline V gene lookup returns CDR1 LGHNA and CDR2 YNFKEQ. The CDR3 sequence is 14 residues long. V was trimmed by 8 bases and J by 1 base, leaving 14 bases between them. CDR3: CASGGEYTNTEAFF. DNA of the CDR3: TGTGCCAGCGGCGGGGAATATACGAACACTGAAGCTTTCTTT.

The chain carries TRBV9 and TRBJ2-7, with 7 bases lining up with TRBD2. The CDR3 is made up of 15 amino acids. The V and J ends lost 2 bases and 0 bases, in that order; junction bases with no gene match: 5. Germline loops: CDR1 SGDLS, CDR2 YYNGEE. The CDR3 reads CASSVGRGSSYEQYF. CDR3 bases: TGTGCCAGCAGCGTTGGGCGGGGGAGCTCCTACGAGCAGTACTTC.